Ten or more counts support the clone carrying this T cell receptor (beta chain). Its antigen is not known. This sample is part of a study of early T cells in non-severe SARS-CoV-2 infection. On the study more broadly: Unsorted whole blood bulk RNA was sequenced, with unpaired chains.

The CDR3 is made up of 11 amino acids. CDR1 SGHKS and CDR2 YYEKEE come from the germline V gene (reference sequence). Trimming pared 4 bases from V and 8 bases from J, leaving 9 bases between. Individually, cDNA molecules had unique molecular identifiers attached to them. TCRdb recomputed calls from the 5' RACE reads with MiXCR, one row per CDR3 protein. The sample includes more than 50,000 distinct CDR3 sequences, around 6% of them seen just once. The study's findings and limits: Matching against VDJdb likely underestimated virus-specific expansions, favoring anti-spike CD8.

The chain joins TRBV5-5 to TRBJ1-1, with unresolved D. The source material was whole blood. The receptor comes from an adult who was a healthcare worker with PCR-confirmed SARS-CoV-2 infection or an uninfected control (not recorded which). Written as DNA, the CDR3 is TGTGCCAGCAGCGGTGTCAAGGAAGCTTTCTTT. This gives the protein CASSGVKEAFF. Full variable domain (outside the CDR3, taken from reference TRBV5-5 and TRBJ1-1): DAGVTQSPTHLIKTRGQQVTLRCSPISGHKSVSWYQQVLGQGPQFIFQYYEKEERGRGNFPDRFSARQFPNYSSELNVNALLLGDSALYLCASSGVKEAFFGQGTRLTVV.